Sequencing of this T cell receptor (beta chain) was carried out in a study of T cell responses to AZD1222 COVID-19 vaccine. Study results and limitations: Along spike, vaccine-associated CD4 TCRs were found throughout, with dominance at 160-218 and 743-854. It should be noted that donors were predominantly white British and more often female, and clonal diversity was possibly underestimated.

Trimming removed 0 bases at V and 0 bases at J, with 9 bases between. The germline gives CDR1 GTSNPN, CDR2 SVGIG (reference sequence). The CDR3 loop spans 14 amino acids. To note about this clone: Antigen specificity is unknown.

The method was immunoSEQ multiplex PCR; TCRdb's version includes in-frame clones alone and lacks a portion of them. Of approximately 140,000 clones listed, more than 90% are singletons. Second-dose intervals of approximately 4 or approximately 12 weeks were pooled. This sequence joins TRBV30 and TRBJ2-7, with D perhaps assigned TRBD1 or TRBD2 (5 bases each). The source is an adult who received the AZD1222 COVID-19 vaccine. The sample consisted of peripheral blood, taken 28 days after the second AZD1222 dose. Written as DNA, the CDR3 is TGTGCCTGGAGTGTACGGGGCAGCTCCTACGAGCAGTACTTC. Translated: CAWSVRGSSYEQYF. The entire variable domain, with the rest obtained from reference TRBV30 and TRBJ2-7, is as follows: SQTIHQWPATLVQPVGSPLSLECTVEGTSNPNLYWYRQAAGRGLQLLFYSVGIGQISSEVPQNLSASRPQDRQFILSSKKLLLSDSGFYLCAWSVRGSSYEQYFGPGTRLTVT.